These 30 T cell receptor beta chains were all obtained from the same sample, sequenced in a study of T cell repertoires in cytomegalovirus infection. TCRdb passed the reads through MiXCR, listing each CDR3 protein once. The sample has around 740,000 distinct CDR3 sequences, about 40% seen once. Sequenced material: PBMCs. The source is a human donor in good health (CMV status not recorded). Some clones in this sample may be carry-over from other donors' samples.

The chain couples TRBV5-6 to TRBJ1-1; the D gene is possibly TRBD1 (5 bases). CDR1 is SGHDT and CDR2 is YYEEEE in the germline V gene. V was trimmed by 4 bases and J by 4 bases, leaving 23 bases between them. The CDR3 covers 17 residues. The CDR3 here is CASSLPGTDLWGTEAFF. The CDR3 coding sequence is TGTGCCAGCAGCCTGCCCGGGACTGACCTCTGGGGCACTGAAGCTTTCTTT.

J is TRBJ1-2 and V is TRBV6-1; 7 bases are a match to TRBD1. The germline CDR1 and CDR2 sequences are MNHNS and SASEGT. CDR3 size: 14 residues. V lost 4 bases to trimming and J lost 5 bases; unmatched junction nucleotides: 7. CDR3 nucleotide sequence: TGTGCCAGCAGTGCCCAGGGGGGGCCGTATGGCTACACCTTC. It specifies CASSAQGGPYGYTF.

V usage is TRBV27 and J usage is TRBJ2-5, with 10 bases that match TRBD1. V lost 4 bases and J lost 5; bases outside the gene matches: 7. The CDR3 has 15 amino acids. Germline CDR1 MNHEY, CDR2 SMNVEV (reference sequence). CDR3 DNA: TGTGCCAGCAGTTCACCGGGACAGGGGAGGGAGACCCAGTACTTC. Encoded protein: CASSSPGQGRETQYF.

V is TRBV12-3 or TRBV12-4 and J is TRBJ2-7, with TRBD2 as a possible D gene (5 bases). The CDR3 is 16 residues long. Trimming removed 3 bases at V and 2 bases at J, with 17 bases between. CDR3 in amino acids: CASSFRLPDSTYEQYF. CDR3 nucleotides: TGTGCCAGCAGTTTTAGGTTGCCGGACTCTACCTACGAGCAGTACTTC.

The chain employs TRBV6-6 and TRBJ2-7; 12 bases match TRBD1. The CDR3 length is 18 residues. Unmatched junction bases numbered 12, after V lost 6 bases and J lost 0 bases. Germline V gene sequence: CDR1 MNHNY, CDR2 SVGAGI (reference sequence). The CDR3, as DNA: TGTGCCAGCAGAACCGGGACAGGGGGCGCTAGGAGCTCCTACGAGCAGTACTTC. Translated: CASRTGTGGARSSYEQYF.

This clonotype was seen a handful of times. The chain combines TRBV19 with TRBJ2-7; D possibly corresponds to TRBD2 (6 bases). Germline assignment: CDR1 LNHDA and CDR2 SQIVND (reference sequence). Trimming stripped 4 bases from V and 5 bases from J, with 15 bases between. This CDR3 contains 14 residues. As DNA, the CDR3 is TGTGCCAGTAGTAGAACGGGGGTAACAGACGAGCAGTACTTC. This translates into CASSRTGVTDEQYF.

The chain joins TRBV7-8 to TRBJ2-3; perhaps TRBD2 as D (6 bases). Germline CDR1 reads SGHVS; CDR2 reads FQNEAQ. Trimming removed 3 bases at V and 14 bases at J, with 18 bases between. CDR3 length equals 13 residues. In nucleotides, the CDR3 is TGTGCCAGCAGCTTGGGCGGGACTCCCGGCCGGTATTTT. Translation gives CASSLGGTPGRYF.

The rearrangement joins TRBV19 to TRBJ2-7; D gene uncertain. This CDR3 is 12 amino acids long. Trimming left V 4 bases short and J 13 bases short, with 17 bases between. Per germline, CDR1 LNHDA and CDR2 SQIVND (reference sequence). The CDR3 DNA reads TGTGCCAGTAGTACCGTATCCTACGAGAATTACTTC. Amino acids: CASSTVSYENYF.

This clonotype turned up a few times. The V call is TRBV24-1, the J call TRBJ1-1; no definite D call. This CDR3 region has 13 residues. Trimming cost V 4 bases and J 5 bases, with 10 bases left between them. The germline V gene has CDR1 KGHDR and CDR2 SFDVKD. The CDR3 loop is CATSDAGWTEAFF. The CDR3 region has the DNA TGTGCCACCAGTGACGCGGGTTGGACTGAAGCTTTCTTT.

This chain joins TRBV5-5 and TRBJ1-2; 7 nucleotides match TRBD1. This CDR3 contains 16 residues. CDR1 SGHKS and CDR2 YYEKEE come from the germline V gene (reference sequence). Trimming removed 4 bases from V and 5 bases from J; junction bases left unmatched: 14. CDR3 loop: CASSQLFEGTEYGYTF. CDR3 sequence (DNA): TGTGCCAGCAGCCAACTATTCGAGGGGACAGAGTATGGCTACACCTTC.

The rearrangement joins TRBV12-3 or TRBV12-4 to TRBJ2-2; the D is unclear. V lost 3 bases, J lost 4 bases, and 12 bases lay in between. This CDR3 comprises 15 residues. The CDR3: CASSFQGVITGELFF. CDR3 sequence (DNA): TGTGCCAGCAGTTTTCAAGGCGTTATCACCGGGGAGCTGTTTTTT.

This chain uses TRBV7-2 with TRBJ2-3; unclear D gene. CDR1 is SGHTA, CDR2 FQGNSA, per germline. V was clipped by 4 bases and J by 6 bases, with 14 bases between them. This CDR3 has 14 residues. CDR3 protein: CASSWAGVMDTQYF. The DNA for the CDR3 is TGTGCCAGCAGCTGGGCCGGAGTTATGGATACGCAGTATTTT.

This clonotype was counted many times. The V gene is TRBV11-2, the J gene TRBJ2-5; D is uncertain. CDR1 SGHAT and CDR2 FQNNGV come from the germline V gene. The ends were cut back, 2 bases at V and 4 bases at J, with 8 bases in the middle. This CDR3 has 13 amino acids. The CDR3 reads CASSLSASETQYF. Written as DNA, the CDR3 is TGTGCCAGCAGCTTATCAGCGTCAGAGACCCAGTACTTC. The full variable domain, its missing parts supplied by reference TRBV11-2 and TRBJ2-5, is EAGVAQSPRYKIIEKRQSVAFWCNPISGHATLYWYQQILGQGPKLLIQFQNNGVVDDSQLPKDRFSAERLKGVDSTLKIQPAKLEDSAVYLCASSLSASETQYFGPGTRLLVL.

In its sample, this clonotype was seen many times. CDR3 residues: CASSLRLEGSPLHF. The DNA for the CDR3 is TGTGCCAGCAGTTTAAGGCTGGAGGGATCACCCCTCCACTTT. This chain connects TRBV12-3 or TRBV12-4 to TRBJ1-6; D not certain. V was pared by 2 bases and J by 10 bases, with 12 bases between. The CDR3 extends over 14 amino acids.

This chain connects TRBV25-1 to TRBJ1-5; D perhaps matches TRBD1 (5 bases). Germline V gene lookup returns CDR1 MGHDK and CDR2 SYGVNS. Trimming stripped 1 base from V and 3 bases from J, with 10 bases between. CDR3 length: 15 amino acids. This CDR3 reads CASSESLQDNQPQHF. The CDR3 DNA follows: TGTGCCAGCAGTGAATCATTACAGGACAATCAGCCCCAGCATTTT.

The chain recombines TRBV7-8 with TRBJ2-1, with 8 bases aligning to TRBD2. This CDR3 comprises 15 residues. The V gene end was trimmed by 5 bases and the J gene end by 6 bases; junction bases not matched to a gene: 9. Germline V gene data show CDR1 as SGHVS and CDR2 as FQNEAQ. The CDR3 here is CASSLGTSFLNEQFF. The CDR3 DNA follows: TGTGCCAGCAGCCTCGGGACTAGTTTTCTCAATGAGCAGTTCTTC.

This clonotype was detected many times. The J gene is TRBJ2-1, the V gene TRBV19; 7 positions match TRBD1. With V trimmed by 1 base and J by 7 bases, 4 bases remained unmatched. The germline CDR1 and CDR2 sequences are LNHDA and SQIVND (reference sequence). The CDR3 consists of 14 residues. The CDR3 DNA sequence: TGTGCCAGTAGTATAGCCCTGACAGGGAATGAGCAGTTCTTC. Residues: CASSIALTGNEQFF.

This sequence joins TRBV12-3 or TRBV12-4 and TRBJ1-3; 9 nucleotides agree with TRBD1. The trim removed 5 bases at V and 2 bases at J, leaving 4 bases unmatched. The CDR3 length is 15 residues. CDR3 in DNA: TGTGCCAGCAGTCGCCGGGACAGGGCTGGAAACACCATATATTTT. It specifies CASSRRDRAGNTIYF.

This clonotype occurred a few times. The rearrangement joins TRBV5-8 to TRBJ2-2; D perhaps matches TRBD2 (6 bases). The germline CDR1 and CDR2 sequences are SGHTS and YDEGEE. Trimming removed 4 bases at V and 3 bases at J, with 22 bases between. The CDR3 has 18 amino acids. In nucleotides, the CDR3 is TGTGCCAGCAGCCCACCCCGTTGGGACTCCACCGACACCGGGGAGCTGTTTTTT. Protein sequence: CASSPPRWDSTDTGELFF.

This clonotype has ten or more counts. This sequence joins TRBV7-9 and TRBJ2-7; tentatively, D is TRBD1 (6 bases). Trimming took off 4 bases at V and 2 bases at J, with 12 bases between the two ends. The CDR3 runs to 14 residues. Germline CDR1 and CDR2: SEHNR and FQNEAQ (reference sequence). CDR3 sequence (DNA): TGTGCCAGCAGCTCAAGGACAGAAACCTACGAGCAGTACTTC. Translated, it gives CASSSRTETYEQYF. The full variable domain, rest sourced from reference TRBV7-9 and TRBJ2-7, is DTGVSQNPRHKITKRGQNVTFRCDPISEHNRLYWYRQTLGQGPEFLTYFQNEAQLEKSRLLSDRFSAERPKGSFSTLEIQRTEQGDSAMYLCASSSRTETYEQYFGPGTRLTVT.

About this clonotype itself: A much larger clone sits a single nucleotide away, making a read error possible. The V gene is TRBV7-3, the J gene TRBJ2-3; 13 positions agree with TRBD2. Germline V gene data show CDR1 as SGHTA and CDR2 as FQGTGA. The CDR3 is 16 amino acids. The CDR3 nucleotides are TGTGCCAACAGCTTAGGGACTAGCGGGGCAACAGATACGCAGTATTTT. Amino acids: CANSLGTSGATDTQYF.

The gene calls are TRBV7-6 and TRBJ2-1, with 7 bases that match TRBD2. This CDR3 comprises 18 residues. J was trimmed by 0 bases and V by 1 base; bases with no gene match: 9. CDR1 and CDR2 (germline): SGHVS, FNYEAQ. The CDR3 nucleotides are TGTGCCAGCAGCTTAGGGGTGGCTAGCGGTCCCTCCTACAATGAGCAGTTCTTC. This gives the protein CASSLGVASGPSYNEQFF.

This clonotype was observed at least ten times. The chain has TRBV7-2 and TRBJ2-3; TRBD2 might be the D (6 bases). The V end lost 5 bases, the J end lost 2 bases, and 14 bases lay between the germline ends. Per the germline V gene, CDR1 is SGHTA and CDR2 is FQGNSA. The CDR3 sequence is 15 residues long. The CDR3 sequence: CASSLGTSNTDTQYF. For the CDR3, the DNA is TGTGCCAGCAGCCTTGGAACTAGCAACACAGATACGCAGTATTTT.

CDR3: CASSFLTGGETQYF. In DNA form, the CDR3 reads TGTGCCAGCAGCTTTTTGACAGGAGGGGAGACCCAGTACTTC. This rearrangement joins TRBV11-2 to TRBJ2-5; D may be TRBD1 or TRBD2 (6 bases each). The length of the CDR3 is 14 residues. Germline CDR1 and CDR2: SGHAT and FQNNGV. V lost 3 bases and J lost 5, with 13 bases in between.

J is TRBJ2-7 and V is TRBV19; possibly TRBD2 for D (5 bases). CDR3 length: 12 residues. CDR1 and CDR2 (germline): LNHDA, SQIVND (reference sequence). The CDR3 nucleotides are TGTGCGACGGGGTCCCCAATATACGAGCAGTACTTC. It yields the protein CATGSPIYEQYF.

The CDR3 loop is CASSYTLLAGGNNEQFF. In DNA form, the CDR3 reads TGTGCCAGCAGTTACACTTTACTAGCGGGGGGGAACAATGAGCAGTTCTTC. The chain couples TRBV6-6 to TRBJ2-1, with 13 bases aligning to TRBD2. The CDR3 is 17 amino acids. Trimming took 2 bases from V and 5 from J; bases not matched to a gene: 6. Germline loops: CDR1 MNHNY, CDR2 SVGAGI (reference sequence).

J is TRBJ1-5 and V is TRBV20-1; no definite D call. The CDR3 runs to 12 residues. Trimming took off 1 base at V and 6 bases at J, with 7 bases between the two ends. Germline V gene sequence: CDR1 DFQATT, CDR2 SNEGSKA (reference sequence). The CDR3 nucleotides are TGCAGTGCTAGAGGGAGGGCTCAGCCCCAGCATTTT. Translating it yields CSARGRAQPQHF.

This clonotype turned up a few times. V is TRBV2 and J is TRBJ1-4, with D maybe TRBD1 (6 bases). This CDR3 spans 17 amino acids. CDR1 and CDR2 from the germline V gene are SNHLY and FYNNEI. With 2 bases removed from V and 5 bases from J, the gap between germline ends came to 18 bases. CDR3 in amino acids: CASSERGTRNPNEKLFF. The CDR3, as DNA: TGTGCCAGCAGTGAAAGAGGGACACGCAATCCGAATGAAAAACTGTTTTTT. The whole variable domain, remainder taken from reference TRBV2 and TRBJ1-4, is EPEVTQTPSHQVTQMGQEVILRCVPISNHLYFYWYRQILGQKVEFLVSFYNNEISEKSEIFDDQFSVERPDGSNFTLKIRSTKLEDSAMYFCASSERGTRNPNEKLFFGSGTQLSVL.

Of note for this clonotype: A junction boundary mismatches the germline segment, possibly from a read error. DNA for the CDR3: TGTGCCAGCAGTTTCGTTACGGGGGCTGAAGGTTCCTATAATTCACCCATCCACTTT. This gives the protein CASSFVTGAEGSYNSPIHF. This chain links TRBV12-3 or TRBV12-4 with TRBJ1-6; D may be TRBD1 (6 bases). The CDR3 spans 19 residues.

In nucleotides, the CDR3 is TGTGCCAGCAGAGCGTCCCGCTACGAGCAGTACTTC. Its translation: CASRASRYEQYF. The J gene is TRBJ2-7, the V gene TRBV28, with D unresolved. Germline loops: CDR1 MDHEN, CDR2 SYDVKM. The V gene lost 6 bases and the J gene lost 3 bases, with 9 bases spanning the gap. The length of the CDR3 is 12 residues.